Only a few counts were recorded for the clone carrying this T cell receptor (beta chain). Its target is not known. The entry originates in a study of post-analysis software for immune sequencing data. Turning to the study itself: Relapsing-remitting, secondary progressive and progressive-relapsing courses of multiple sclerosis were included. Study results and limitations: Significantly decreased normalized Chao1 diversity was recorded for multiple sclerosis patients relative to controls. Patients showed TRBV5-6, TRBV5-1 and TRBV20-1 among 4 or 5 TRBV segments more frequent than in controls.

The germline gives CDR1 MNHEY, CDR2 SVGEGT. This CDR3 has 15 amino acids. J lost 2 bases, V lost 4 bases, and 2 bases had no gene match. Incorporated into the TCR beta cDNA libraries were unique molecular identifiers, which served to reduce PCR and sequencing biases. T cells numbering roughly 1 to 10 million yielded about 500,000 cDNA molecules. MiXCR, run by TCRdb on the PCR reads, gives a single entry per CDR3 protein. The sample shows around 400,000 distinct CDR3 sequences, approximately 33% of them seen only once. The V gene is TRBV6-2 or TRBV6-3, the J gene TRBJ2-5, with 12 bases matching TRBD2. This receptor was identified in a girl aged 5-17 years with multiple sclerosis. Sample: blood. CDR3 sequence (DNA): TGTGCCAGCAGTTTTACTAGCGGGGGGCAAGAGACCCAGTACTTC. Protein sequence: CASSFTSGGQETQYF.